A single sample is the source of the 18 T cell receptor beta chains below, sequenced in a study of cytomegalovirus exposure and HLA in healthy donors. PCR employed 60 Vbeta and 13 Jbeta primers. The repertoire was sequenced with immunoSEQ multiplex PCR; TCRdb's copy has only in-frame clones and lacks some. The sample yields over 30,000 clones, 80% seen once. Sample: PBMCs. These TCRs come from a male donor in good health and CMV-seronegative.

The chain has TRBV5-4 and TRBJ2-1; 7 bases line up with TRBD2. Germline V gene lookup returns CDR1 SGHNT and CDR2 YYREEE (reference sequence). The CDR3 sequence is 16 residues long. With V trimmed by 4 bases and J by 2 bases, 9 bases remained unmatched. The CDR3 bases are TGTGCCAGCAGCGAAACTAGCGTAGCAGCCTACAATGAGCAGTTCTTC. Its translation is CASSETSVAAYNEQFF.

The sample holds one count of this clone. The chain is built from TRBV27 and TRBJ2-7; D is possibly TRBD2 (6 bases). Trimming cost V 8 bases and J 2 bases, with 16 bases left between them. The CDR3 spans 14 residues. CDR1 and CDR2 from the germline V gene are MNHEY and SMNVEV (reference sequence). CDR3 in DNA: TGTGCCAGCGGGATTGGGCGGGGTGCCTACGAGCAGTACTTC. Amino acid sequence: CASGIGRGAYEQYF.

V and J are TRBV6-5 and TRBJ2-1, with D perhaps TRBD1 (7 bases). Germline V gene data show CDR1 as MNHEY and CDR2 as SVGAGI. This CDR3 region has 15 residues. V was clipped by 5 bases and J by 7 bases, with 18 bases between them. Here the CDR3 reads CASSQSEEGANEQFF. CDR3 sequence (DNA): TGTGCCAGCAGTCAAAGCGAGGAGGGGGCGAATGAGCAGTTCTTC.

This clone was counted between two and nine times. Other DNA variants within this sample encode the same CDR3. The chain joins TRBV5-4 to TRBJ1-4; TRBD1 matches at 9 bases. The junction had 3 bases not matched to a gene; V was cut back by 2 bases and J by 7 bases. Germline assignment: CDR1 SGHNT and CDR2 YYREEE (reference sequence). This CDR3 is 14 amino acids long. The CDR3: CASSLQGAVEKLFF. The CDR3 nucleotides read TGTGCCAGCAGCTTACAGGGGGCTGTTGAAAAACTGTTTTTT.

The chain uses TRBV29-1 and TRBJ2-1; 12 nucleotides agree with TRBD2. Germline assignment: CDR1 SQVTM and CDR2 ANQGSEA. Trimming took 1 base from V and 2 from J; bases not matched to a gene: 3. The CDR3 contains 16 residues. In nucleotides, the CDR3 is TGCAGCGTTGAAGGGACTAGCGGGAAGCCCTACAATGAGCAGTTCTTC. It specifies CSVEGTSGKPYNEQFF.

This sequence joins TRBV18 and TRBJ1-2; the D is unclear. With 2 bases removed from V and 7 bases from J, the gap between germline ends came to 8 bases. In germline, CDR1 is KGHSH, CDR2 LQKENI. This CDR3 is 12 amino acids long. The CDR3: CASSPTRGGYTF. In DNA form, the CDR3 reads TGTGCCAGCTCACCAACGCGGGGTGGCTACACCTTC.

The chain employs TRBV5-1 and TRBJ1-5; 7 bases agree with TRBD1. With V trimmed by 4 bases and J by 2 bases, 3 bases remained unmatched. The CDR3 spans 14 residues. Germline V gene lookup returns CDR1 SGHRS and CDR2 YFSETQ. The CDR3 DNA follows: TGCGCCAGCAGCCAAGGACAGGGCAATCAGCCCCAGCATTTT. Protein sequence: CASSQGQGNQPQHF.

The V gene is TRBV5-1, the J gene TRBJ2-1; 11 bases align to TRBD2. This CDR3 region has 16 residues. J gave up 1 base and V 2 bases, and 2 bases lay outside the gene matches. Germline V gives CDR1 SGHRS, CDR2 YFSETQ. The CDR3 is CASSFRLAGSYNEQFF. Written as DNA, the CDR3 is TGCGCCAGCAGCTTCAGACTAGCGGGGTCCTACAATGAGCAGTTCTTC.

The chain links TRBV19 to TRBJ2-7; perhaps TRBD2 as D (6 bases). The V gene's germline CDR1 is LNHDA and CDR2 SQIVND (reference sequence). V lost 0 bases, J lost 1 base, and 10 bases lay in between. The CDR3 has 15 amino acids. The CDR3 bases are TGTGCCAGTAGTATAGACCTAGCGTTATCCTACGAGCAGTACTTC. Its protein is CASSIDLALSYEQYF.

V usage is TRBV5-1 and J usage is TRBJ2-7; D may be TRBD1 (6 bases). The CDR3 consists of 14 residues. Trimming removed 2 bases from V and 5 bases from J, with 14 bases in between. Per germline, CDR1 SGHRS and CDR2 YFSETQ. The CDR3 nucleotides are TGCGCCAGCAGCTTTGGGGCAGGGGTAAACGAGCAGTACTTC. Amino acids: CASSFGAGVNEQYF.

The rearrangement links TRBV5-1 to TRBJ2-1; 11 positions agree with TRBD2. Trimming took 6 bases from V and 9 from J; bases not matched to a gene: 5. Germline V gene sequence: CDR1 SGHRS, CDR2 YFSETQ. The CDR3 is 13 amino acids. CDR3 amino acids: CASIDSGRGEQFF. The CDR3 DNA reads as TGCGCCAGCATTGATAGCGGGAGGGGTGAGCAGTTCTTC.

The chain has TRBV6-1 and TRBJ1-6; possibly TRBD1 for D (5 bases). The CDR3 runs to 11 residues. The V end was cut by 4 bases, the J end by 15 bases, with 10 bases between. Germline-derived CDR1 and CDR2 are MNHNS and SASEGT. CDR3 protein: CASSVAGVLHF. The CDR3 DNA reads TGTGCCAGCAGTGTGGCGGGGGTCCTCCACTTT.

V gene TRBV18 combines with J gene TRBJ1-2; perhaps TRBD1 as D (6 bases). Trimming pared 3 bases from V and 2 bases from J, leaving 10 bases between. Germline V lookup: CDR1 KGHSH, CDR2 LQKENI. This CDR3 is 14 amino acids long. The CDR3 spells CASSPGHLNYGYTF. CDR3 DNA: TGTGCCAGCTCACCGGGACACCTGAACTATGGCTACACCTTC.

This clone appeared once. The chain uses TRBV27 and TRBJ2-7; a possible D gene is TRBD1 (6 bases). CDR3 length: 14 residues. V lost 8 bases to trimming and J lost 0 bases, with 14 bases between them. Germline values: CDR1 MNHEY, CDR2 SMNVEV (reference sequence). Here the CDR3 reads CASGDRSSSYEQYF. CDR3 coding DNA: TGTGCCAGCGGCGACAGGTCTAGCTCCTACGAGCAGTACTTC.

This sequence joins TRBV5-1 and TRBJ2-3; possible D gene TRBD2, 5 bases. The CDR3 runs 16 residues. Per the germline V gene, CDR1 is SGHRS and CDR2 is YFSETQ. Trimming pared 3 bases from V and 2 bases from J, leaving 16 bases between. CDR3 bases: TGCGCCAGCAGCTCAAATGGAGATAGCGACACAGATACGCAGTATTTT. Translated, it gives CASSSNGDSDTDTQYF.

This clone is termed medium-sized. This chain connects TRBV9 to TRBJ2-6; the D gene is possibly TRBD1 (6 bases). The CDR3 is 16 amino acids. With 4 bases removed from V and 2 bases from J, the gap between germline ends came to 13 bases. Germline CDR1 and CDR2: SGDLS and YYNGEE. The CDR3 bases are TGTGCCAGCAGCCCTTCGAAGGGGGCTGGGGCCAACGTCCTGACTTTC. It codes for CASSPSKGAGANVLTF.

This chain links TRBV30 with TRBJ1-3; D is unclear. The V end was cut by 1 base, the J end by 0 bases, with 10 bases between. The germline V gene encodes CDR1 GTSNPN and CDR2 SVGIG (reference sequence). The CDR3 loop spans 15 amino acids. The CDR3 DNA reads as TGTGCCTGGAGTGATATGCGGTACTCTGGAAACACCATATATTTT. Its protein is CAWSDMRYSGNTIYF.

The V and J genes are TRBV2 and TRBJ2-7; weak D call: TRBD2 (5 bases). Trimming took 10 bases from V and 3 from J, leaving 19 bases between them. This CDR3 has 14 amino acids. In germline, CDR1 is SNHLY, CDR2 FYNNEI. CDR3: CATYSGVEYYEQYF. The CDR3 nucleotides read TGTGCCACTTACTCCGGGGTGGAGTACTACGAGCAGTACTTC.